One and the same sample provided the 2 T cell receptor beta chains below, sequenced in a study of T cell responses to AZD1222 COVID-19 vaccine. Clones were read by immunoSEQ multiplex PCR, and TCRdb kept only the in-frame ones, dropping some. The repertoire holds tens of thousands of clones, with 85% to 90% as singletons. The sequences come from peripheral blood, collected on day 0 of AZD1222 vaccination. The receptors were gathered from an adult in good health.

V is TRBV6-2 or TRBV6-3 and J is TRBJ2-2; tentatively, D is TRBD1 (5 bases). Per the germline V gene, CDR1 is MNHEY and CDR2 is SVGEGT. This CDR3 spans 15 amino acids. V was pared by 3 bases and J by 7 bases, with 15 bases between. DNA for the CDR3: TGTGCCAGCAGTTATGCGGACAACCTCGTCGGGGAGCTGTTTTTT. Protein: CASSYADNLVGELFF.

In this sample, this clone turned up once. The chain carries TRBV5-1 and TRBJ1-1; D gene ambiguous. CDR3 length equals 14 residues. Germline V lookup: CDR1 SGHRS, CDR2 YFSETQ. V lost 7 bases, J lost 0 bases, and 13 bases lay in between. The CDR3 protein is CASCGEGMNTEAFF. The CDR3 DNA sequence: TGCGCCAGCTGTGGGGAAGGGATGAACACTGAAGCTTTCTTT.